A single sample gave rise to the 18 T cell receptor beta chains below, sequenced in a study of blood T cell repertoires in COVID-19. Measured with immunoSEQ multiplex PCR; TCRdb has only the in-frame clones, and not every one. The sample holds some 46,000 clones, 80% to 90% seen once. Source material: peripheral blood. These receptors were taken from a woman older than 75 with COVID-19, enrolled during active disease.

The rearrangement joins TRBV28 to TRBJ2-5; TRBD2 matches at 13 bases. The CDR3 has 17 amino acids. The ends lost 2 bases at V and 5 bases at J; junction bases unmatched: 8. CDR1 is MDHEN and CDR2 is SYDVKM in the germline V gene. The chain's CDR3 is CASSLPPGLAGWETQYF. In nucleotides, the CDR3 is TGTGCCAGCAGTTTACCCCCGGGACTAGCGGGATGGGAGACCCAGTACTTC.

This chain joins TRBV27 and TRBJ2-7; 12 bases line up with TRBD1. V was clipped by 5 bases and J by 3 bases; unmatched bases: 2. Looked up from germline, CDR1 is MNHEY and CDR2 is SMNVEV (reference sequence). This CDR3 contains 14 residues. The CDR3 coding sequence is TGTGCCAGCAGTCGGGACAGGGGGCACTACGAGCAGTACTTC. Its translation is CASSRDRGHYEQYF.

J is TRBJ1-3 and V is TRBV5-1; D not resolved. This CDR3 region has 16 residues. The germline gives CDR1 SGHRS, CDR2 YFSETQ. Trimming shortened V by 0 bases and J by 0 bases, and 10 bases separated the two germline ends. As DNA, the CDR3 is TGCGCCAGCAGCTTGGCCGCCGCGAGCTCTGGAAACACCATATATTTT. As protein: CASSLAAASSGNTIYF.

The chain joins TRBV9 to TRBJ2-7; tentatively, D is TRBD2 (6 bases). V was cut by 4 bases and J by 6 bases, with 17 bases left in between. CDR1 SGDLS and CDR2 YYNGEE come from the germline V gene. This CDR3 is built from 14 residues. The DNA for the CDR3 is TGTGCCAGCAGCCCAACGGGTCGGAGGGTCGAGCAGTACTTC. It is translated as CASSPTGRRVEQYF.

This chain uses TRBV6-2 or TRBV6-3 with TRBJ1-5, with 7 bases aligning to TRBD1. J was trimmed by 3 bases and V by 2 bases; bases with no gene match: 4. CDR1 MNHEY and CDR2 SVGEGT come from the germline V gene. There are 15 residues in the CDR3. CDR3 loop: CASSYGGQLNQPQHF. The CDR3 nucleotides are TGTGCCAGCAGTTACGGGGGACAGCTCAATCAGCCCCAGCATTTT.

This chain connects TRBV3-1 (or the pseudogene TRBV3-2) to TRBJ2-5, with a weak D call TRBD1 (5 bases). Per the germline V gene, CDR1 is LGHDT and CDR2 is YNNKEL (reference sequence). V was shortened by 3 bases and J by 2 bases, with 10 bases between the two germline ends. This CDR3 spans 14 amino acids. CDR3 DNA sequence: TGTGCCAGCAGCCAGGGGCTAGGTCAAGAGACCCAGTACTTC. Its translation: CASSQGLGQETQYF.

This chain uses TRBV11-2 with TRBJ2-7; maybe TRBD1 (6 bases). V lost 6 bases and J lost 2, with 17 bases in between. CDR3 length: 15 residues. Germline V lookup: CDR1 SGHAT, CDR2 FQNNGV. The CDR3 protein is CASSPRTESTYEQYF. DNA of the CDR3: TGTGCCAGCAGTCCCCGGACAGAATCGACCTACGAGCAGTACTTC.

The chain links TRBV19 to TRBJ1-4, with 8 bases matching TRBD1. The CDR3 is 19 amino acids. The trim removed 0 bases at V and 0 bases at J, leaving 9 bases unmatched. Germline CDR1 LNHDA, CDR2 SQIVND (reference sequence). The CDR3 nucleotides read TGTGCCAGTAGTATAGATTCGGGGACAGGCGATGCAACTAATGAAAAACTGTTTTTT. Encoded protein: CASSIDSGTGDATNEKLFF.

This chain links TRBV6-5 with TRBJ1-3, with D possibly TRBD1 on 5 matching bases. The CDR3 extends over 15 amino acids. The germline CDR1 and CDR2 sequences are MNHEY and SVGAGI. V shed 6 bases and J shed 0 bases, with 12 bases lying between them. CDR3 sequence reads: CASRKTDASGNTIYF. Here the CDR3 DNA reads TGTGCCAGCAGAAAGACAGATGCCTCTGGAAACACCATATATTTT.

V usage is TRBV5-4 and J usage is TRBJ2-7; 7 bases align to TRBD1. Germline loops: CDR1 SGHNT, CDR2 YYREEE (reference sequence). With V trimmed by 5 bases and J by 0 bases, 5 bases remained unmatched. The CDR3 sequence is 14 residues long. CDR3 loop: CASRSDRSSYEQYF. CDR3 nucleotides: TGTGCCAGCAGGTCGGACAGGAGCTCCTACGAGCAGTACTTC.

The gene calls are TRBV20-1 and TRBJ1-6; no firm D call. The CDR3 runs 13 residues. The V end was cut by 6 bases, the J end by 8 bases, with 14 bases between. CDR1 and CDR2 from the germline V gene are DFQATT and SNEGSKA (reference sequence). The CDR3 DNA reads as TGCAGTGCAAGTAGCGGTTGGGATTCACCCCTCCACTTT. Amino acid sequence: CSASSGWDSPLHF.

This clone has only one observation. The chain employs TRBV10-3 and TRBJ2-5, with TRBD1 identical over 10 bases. J gave up 5 bases and V 5 bases, and 2 bases lay outside the gene matches. The CDR3 runs to 13 residues. Germline loops: CDR1 ENHRY, CDR2 SYGVKD. Here the CDR3 DNA reads TGTGCCATCAGTCGGGGACAGGGGGAGACCCAGTACTTC. Translating gives CAISRGQGETQYF.

The chain couples TRBV5-1 to TRBJ1-1; 9 positions agree with TRBD1. Trimming at V came to 3 bases and at J to 1 base, leaving 7 bases not matched to a gene. Germline V gene lookup returns CDR1 SGHRS and CDR2 YFSETQ. This CDR3 is 16 amino acids long. CDR3 region: CASSSQLTGGNTEAFF. CDR3 nucleotides: TGCGCCAGCAGCTCGCAGTTGACAGGGGGGAACACTGAAGCTTTCTTT.

V and J are TRBV7-6 and TRBJ1-5, with 10 bases identical to TRBD1. The CDR3 loop spans 15 amino acids. Germline V lookup: CDR1 SGHVS, CDR2 FNYEAQ. With V trimmed by 5 bases and J by 5 bases, 6 bases remained unmatched. CDR3 sequence (DNA): TGTGCCAGCAGCCCAGACAGGGGGCAATATCAGCCCCAGCATTTT. It specifies CASSPDRGQYQPQHF.

DNA for the CDR3: TGTGCCTCGGCGGGGGGCTCCTACGAGCAGTACTTC. Encoded protein: CASAGGSYEQYF. This sequence joins TRBV2 and TRBJ2-7; the match to TRBD2 covers 8 bases. The germline V gene has CDR1 SNHLY and CDR2 FYNNEI. The CDR3 contains 12 residues. V gave up 11 bases and J gave up 0 bases; unmatched junction bases: 3.

V gene TRBV28 combines with J gene TRBJ1-5; D might be TRBD1 (6 bases). The germline V gene has CDR1 MDHEN and CDR2 SYDVKM. The CDR3 consists of 13 residues. Trimming cost V 7 bases and J 10 bases, with 17 bases left between them. The CDR3 sequence: CASTPDSLRPQHF. Here the CDR3 DNA reads TGTGCCAGCACCCCGGACAGCCTGCGTCCCCAGCATTTT. The complete variable domain, with remaining parts taken from reference TRBV28 and TRBJ1-5, reads DVKVTQSSRYLVKRTGEKVFLECVQDMDHENMFWYRQDPGLGLRLIYFSYDVKMKEKGDIPEGYSVSREKKERFSLILESASTNQTSMYLCASTPDSLRPQHFGDGTRLSIL.

This chain links TRBV19 with TRBJ2-5; 10 bases agree with TRBD2. This CDR3 spans 15 amino acids. In germline, CDR1 is LNHDA, CDR2 SQIVND (reference sequence). V was clipped by 6 bases and J by 5 bases; unmatched bases: 9. The CDR3 spells CASSSTAGGLETQYF. Here the CDR3 DNA reads TGTGCCAGTAGCAGCACAGCGGGGGGGCTTGAGACCCAGTACTTC.

This chain connects TRBV10-3 to TRBJ2-7; 8 bases fit TRBD1. This CDR3 is 13 amino acids long. The germline V gene has CDR1 ENHRY and CDR2 SYGVKD. V lost 5 bases to trimming and J lost 4 bases; unmatched junction nucleotides: 4. In DNA form, the CDR3 reads TGTGCCATCAGTTCGACAGGGGATTACGAGCAGTACTTC. Protein product: CAISSTGDYEQYF.